The TCR beta chain described here comes from a study of cytomegalovirus exposure and HLA in healthy donors. Study as a whole: A subsequent analysis stated that the 120 or so validation repertoires were run on the same platform as the 550 to 750 first-cohort repertoires.

Produced via immunoSEQ multiplex PCR; TCRdb's table is partial and in-frame only. The sample includes about 330,000 clones, just over 85% of them seen just once. General study findings and limits: The authors confirmed in vitro that three CMV-associated chains were specific for CMV antigens.

To note about this clone: Its antigen is unidentified.

The study drew the donors from its roughly 120-subject validation cohort, separate from the approximately 700-subject first cohort. The germline V gene encodes CDR1 LGHNA and CDR2 YSLEER. Unmatched junction bases numbered 7, after V lost 0 bases and J lost 5 bases. The CDR3 spans 16 residues. This sequence originates from a woman aged 18 to 35 in good health and CMV-seronegative. Sequencing input: PBMCs. The gene calls are TRBV4-3 and TRBJ2-7; 10 bases line up with TRBD2. The DNA of the CDR3 is TGCGCCAGCAGCCAAGATCTTACTAGCGGGACCCACGAGCAGTACTTC. As protein: CASSQDLTSGTHEQYF.